In its sample, the clone carrying this T cell receptor beta chain was seen once. From germline, CDR1 is LGHNA and CDR2 YSLEER. The CDR3 extends over 15 amino acids. V was pared by 0 bases and J by 5 bases, with 10 bases between. The assay was immunoSEQ multiplex PCR, and TCRdb's table has in-frame clones only and misses some. The sample has 150,000 or so clones, approximately 90% seen once. The sample comes from a study of blood T cell repertoires in COVID-19. Study details: PBMCs, B-cell-depleted T cells, or T cells provided the cDNA or gDNA that made up the material.

The receptor was isolated from a man aged 60 to 69 with active or convalescent COVID-19. The specimen sequenced was peripheral blood. The rearrangement joins TRBV4-3 to TRBJ2-2; D may be TRBD2 (6 bases). In DNA, the CDR3 is TGCGCCAGCAGCCAAGACTTGCGGGGTACCGGGGAGCTGTTTTTT. Encoded protein: CASSQDLRGTGELFF.